The 12 T cell receptor beta chains reported below all come from one sample, sequenced in a study of shared clonotypes between healthy human individuals. Generated by immunoSEQ multiplex PCR, the TCRdb table keeps only in-frame clones and is missing some. The table records around 2.5 million clones, approximately 93% of them present only once. Sequenced: naive CD4+ T cells from PBMCs. Specified subset: CD45RA+ positively selected. All receptors derive from a man younger than 30 in good health. Some clones in this sample may be carry-over from other donors' samples.

This chain connects TRBV11-2 to TRBJ2-3; D gene uncertain. The CDR3 has 12 residues. Germline CDR1 SGHAT, CDR2 FQNNGV. Trimming removed 5 bases from V and 9 bases from J, with 12 bases in between. DNA of the CDR3: TGTGCCAGCAGCCCACAAAAGGTGACGCAGTATTTT. Translating it yields CASSPQKVTQYF.

The rearrangement links TRBV18 to TRBJ1-5, with unresolved D. The CDR3 runs to 18 residues. Trimming shortened V by 4 bases and J by 2 bases, and 21 bases separated the two germline ends. Per germline, CDR1 KGHSH and CDR2 LQKENI. The CDR3 nucleotides read TGTGCCAGCTCACGACTGACCTCGAACGGGGTGGGCAATCAGCCCCAGCATTTT. Its translation: CASSRLTSNGVGNQPQHF.

The rearrangement uses TRBV18 and TRBJ1-1; 7 bases agree with TRBD1. The CDR3 is 15 residues long. The V segment lost 6 bases and the J segment 7 bases; nucleotides outside the gene matches: 14. CDR1 is KGHSH, CDR2 LQKENI, per germline. The CDR3, as DNA: TGTGCCAGCTCGCCGAGTAGGACAGGACCGAATGAAGCTTTCTTT. It codes for CASSPSRTGPNEAFF.

The V call is TRBV18, the J call TRBJ1-5; 7 nucleotides align to TRBD1. V was pared by 6 bases and J by 9 bases, with 11 bases of the junction left unmatched. Germline CDR1 is KGHSH and CDR2 is LQKENI. CDR3 length: 14 amino acids. Here the CDR3 DNA reads TGTGCCAGCTCCGCAGCACAGGGGCCTTGGCCCCAGCATTTT. Encoded protein: CASSAAQGPWPQHF.

The chain is built from TRBV27 and TRBJ2-7, with 7 bases fitting TRBD2. CDR3 length equals 15 residues. Germline CDR1 and CDR2: MNHEY and SMNVEV (reference sequence). Losses at the gene ends were 6 bases for V and 2 bases for J; bases not matched to a gene: 10. The CDR3 spells CASSLAGERPYEQYF. CDR3 coding DNA: TGTGCCAGCAGCCTTGCGGGGGAGCGGCCCTACGAGCAGTACTTC.

The rearrangement joins TRBV19 to TRBJ2-5; TRBD1 agrees at 11 bases. The ends lost 6 bases at V and 4 bases at J; junction bases unmatched: 7. This CDR3 has 15 amino acids. CDR1 LNHDA and CDR2 SQIVND come from the germline V gene (reference sequence). The CDR3 is CASRNRDRGLETQYF. The CDR3 DNA reads TGTGCCAGTAGAAACCGGGACAGGGGGTTAGAGACCCAGTACTTC.

The V gene is TRBV19, the J gene TRBJ1-1; D remains ambiguous. The CDR3 length is 12 residues. V was trimmed by 6 bases and J by 0 bases, leaving 5 bases between them. Germline CDR1 is LNHDA and CDR2 is SQIVND (reference sequence). The CDR3 DNA reads TGTGCCAGTAGGGGAGTGAACACTGAAGCTTTCTTT. This encodes CASRGVNTEAFF.

The rearrangement joins TRBV28 to TRBJ2-2, with 8 bases identical to TRBD1. CDR3 length: 16 residues. V shed 2 bases, J shed 1 base, and the junction held 3 bases outside the gene matches. Germline-derived CDR1 and CDR2 are MDHEN and SYDVKM. The CDR3 sequence: CASSLVGTGNTGELFF. In DNA, the CDR3 is TGTGCCAGCAGTTTAGTTGGGACAGGGAACACCGGGGAGCTGTTTTTT.

This sequence joins TRBV5-5 and TRBJ1-5; D not resolved. Germline V lookup: CDR1 SGHKS, CDR2 YYEKEE (reference sequence). With 0 bases removed from V and 4 bases from J, the gap between germline ends came to 8 bases. This CDR3 comprises 14 residues. DNA of the CDR3: TGTGCCAGCAGCTTGGAAACGGTAAATCAGCCCCAGCATTTT. Translating gives CASSLETVNQPQHF. Variable domain in full (rest from reference TRBV5-5 and TRBJ1-5): DAGVTQSPTHLIKTRGQQVTLRCSPISGHKSVSWYQQVLGQGPQFIFQYYEKEERGRGNFPDRFSARQFPNYSSELNVNALLLGDSALYLCASSLETVNQPQHFGDGTRLSIL.

The chain links TRBV29-1 to TRBJ2-7; possibly TRBD1 or TRBD2 for D (5 bases each). CDR1 is SQVTM and CDR2 is ANQGSEA in the germline V gene. There are 15 residues in the CDR3. The V end was cut by 5 bases, the J end by 5 bases, with 22 bases between. CDR3 in amino acids: CSVLGITGLGDEQYF. CDR3 in DNA: TGCAGCGTTCTGGGTATAACCGGACTGGGGGACGAGCAGTACTTC.

The genes are TRBV6-1 and TRBJ1-3; D perhaps matches TRBD1 (6 bases). The germline V and J ends were trimmed by 4 bases and 0 bases, with 16 bases remaining between them. The CDR3 is made up of 17 amino acids. Germline V gene data show CDR1 as MNHNS and CDR2 as SASEGT. CDR3 in DNA: TGTGCCAGCAGTGCTCAGGTGGACAGTAACTCTGGAAACACCATATATTTT. Its protein is CASSAQVDSNSGNTIYF.

This CDR3 is CASSLSAHNQPQHF. The CDR3 coding sequence is TGTGCCAGCAGTTTATCGGCTCATAATCAGCCCCAGCATTTT. The chain is built from TRBV28 and TRBJ1-5, with no clear D. In germline, CDR1 is MDHEN, CDR2 SYDVKM. V lost 1 base and J 4 bases, leaving 8 bases between the germline ends. CDR3 length: 14 residues.